This T cell receptor beta chain derives from a study of beta chain features in type 1 diabetes. As to this clone: Its cognate antigen is unknown.

Study conclusions and caveats: Here, the possible influence of HLA type (on TCRB rearrangement) remained unresolved.

Investigators reverse transcribed all isolated RNA, so they sequenced expressed TCRB transcripts. Libraries were prepared by immunoSEQ multiplex PCR; TCRdb keeps only in-frame clonotypes and omits some of them. The sample has 500,000 to 700,000 clones; roughly 16% are singletons. Trimming removed 10 bases from V and 3 bases from J, with 16 bases in between. The CDR3 has 14 amino acids. Germline V gene lookup returns CDR1 MDHEN and CDR2 SYDVKM. The sample taken for sequencing was naive CD4+ T cells from blood. This chain uses TRBV28 with TRBJ1-5; no clear D. This receptor was identified in a man younger than 35 in good health. CDR3 coding DNA: TGTGCCACCTCCACGGGGTCAAACAATCAGCCCCAGCATTTT. Protein sequence: CATSTGSNNQPQHF.